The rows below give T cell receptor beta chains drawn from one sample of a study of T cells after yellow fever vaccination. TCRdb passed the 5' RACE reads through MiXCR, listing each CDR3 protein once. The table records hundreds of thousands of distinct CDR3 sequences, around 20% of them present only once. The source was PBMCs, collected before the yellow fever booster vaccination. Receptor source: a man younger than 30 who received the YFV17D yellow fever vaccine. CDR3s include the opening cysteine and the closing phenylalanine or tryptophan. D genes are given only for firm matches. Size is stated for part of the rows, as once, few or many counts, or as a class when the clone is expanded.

TGTGCCAGCAGTGAAGAAGGATTCGGGGAGCTGTTTTTT | CASSEEGFGELFF | TRBJ2-2 | TRBV2 | . | few
TGTGCCTGGAATGGAAAAGGAGAATCCTATGGCTACACCTTC | CAWNGKGESYGYTF | TRBJ1-2 | TRBV30 | . | .
TGTGCCAGCTTGGAGAAAAAAGCTTTCTTT | CASLEKKAFF | TRBJ1-1 | TRBV6-1 | . | .
TGTGCCAGCACCTCAAGGGAGGGGAGCTACACCTTC | CASTSREGSYTF | TRBJ1-2 | TRBV28 | . | .
TGCAGTGCCTCGCCCAGGGGCACTGAAGCTTTCTTT | CSASPRGTEAFF | TRBJ1-1 | TRBV20-1 | . | few
TGCGCCAGCAGCCAAGAGAGGACAGGGCCTTCACCCCTCCACTTT | CASSQERTGPSPLHF | TRBJ1-6 | TRBV4-3 | TRBD1 | .
TGTGCCAGCAGCCAAGATCATCACGGGACTTTATACAATGAGCAGTTCTTC | CASSQDHHGTLYNEQFF | TRBJ2-1 | TRBV3-1 | . | .
TGTGCCAGCAGTGACAGGGGTCATTACAATGAGCAGTTCTTC | CASSDRGHYNEQFF | TRBJ2-1 | TRBV6-6 | TRBD1 | few
TGTGCCACCAGTGATGCCTCGGGGGGCGAAACTGAAAAACTGTTTTTT | CATSDASGGETEKLFF | TRBJ1-4 | TRBV24-1 | . | few
TGTGCCAGCAGCCCAGACATGGGGGCCGAAAAACTGTTTTTT | CASSPDMGAEKLFF | TRBJ1-4 | TRBV7-2 | . | .
TGCGCCAGCAGCCAAGATTCGGGAGGGCGGGAGACCCAGTACTTC | CASSQDSGGRETQYF | TRBJ2-5 | TRBV4-3 | TRBD2 | .